What follows describes a single T cell receptor (beta chain). Its antigen remains undetermined. Base qualities are not provided; no much larger clone lies one nucleotide away. There are 15 amino acids in the CDR3, from cysteine to phenylalanine inclusive. Just CDR3 DNA is preserved here, 45 bases in frame from base 1. Germline trimming amounts to 2 bases on V and 6 bases on J, with 5 as the count of junction bases outside the gene matches. Based on the germline V gene, the CDR1 and CDR2 sequences are SNHLY and FYNNEI. The data derive from a study of T cell responses to AZD1222 COVID-19 vaccine (dated by TCRdb to the early 2020s). Study-level background: TCR sequencing was performed for more than 230 trial participants, of whom approximately 200 were given two doses of AZD1222 and approximately 25 were given two doses of MenACWY control vaccine. Enrollment into the trials was organized by age into subgroups of 18-55, 56-69 and 70-plus years, and those subgroups contained approximately 150, 30 and 60 TCR-sequenced participants, respectively. Paper-wide results and their limitations: In the small 56-69-year group, the increase in depth fell short of significance, most likely because of low power. The vaccine-associated CD4 TCRs covered the entire spike protein, and the dominant responses fell in regions 160-218 and 743-854. Participants were mostly white British and included more females than males, and it was suggested by the authors that clonal diversity may have been underestimated. Reportedly, almost half of the unique spike-specific TCRs recognized epitopes lying outside the regions that are mutated in the B.1.351 and B.1.1.7 variants. Only five to seven AZD1222 recipients were SARS-CoV-2 seropositive at baseline, limiting conclusions about previously exposed vaccinees. No day 14 peak-response samples were available, so repertoires were characterized only after the peak T cell response. Spike-specific TCR breadth and depth rose significantly after two AZD1222 doses compared with day 0 and with MenACWY recipients.

The CDR3 regions of human TCRbeta chains were analyzed by immunosequencing. Turning to the authors' computational methods: TCRs in the repertoires were compared against a reference library of SARS-CoV-2-specific TCRs that had been generated with the MIRA antigen-specificity platform. Breadth meant the fraction of unique TCRs that were SARS-CoV-2-associated, whereas depth meant the fraction of total T cells that were SARS-CoV-2-associated. Using the MIRA data, each spike-specific TCR was assigned both to the spike region to which the TCR was reactive and to a CD4 or CD8 class. Log10-transformed breadth and depth values were compared by one-way ANOVA with Sidak's multiple comparisons tests. TCRdb took this table from immuneACCESS and kept in-frame rearrangements with V and J called. Such tables lack part of the clones; where checked against another copy, unresolved V genes explain under half of the gap, and the rest is unexplained. The DNA gave D and trimming, while V, J and clone size come from that table. Here the sample has 73,000 or so clones; about three quarters occur a single time. Jointly, the top ten make up roughly 50% of the sample.

Explained via the paper, the time point label denotes: about 28 days (+/-7) after the second vaccine dose. Because spike-specific TCR depth and breadth did not differ between the two schedules, AZD1222 recipients who got a second dose at roughly 4 weeks were pooled with those who got a second dose at roughly 12 weeks. Vaccinee samples were obtained from the UK trials COV001 and COV002, which included a single-blind randomized controlled phase 2/3 trial of AZD1222 (ChAdOx1 nCoV-19) in healthy adults. For TCRbeta chain sequencing, PBMC samples were collected from trial participants at day 0 and at day 28 after the second dose.

This chain joins TRBV2 to TRBJ2-2; TRBD1 lines up with 8 middle nucleotides. Sequencing was performed on peripheral blood, taken 28 days after the second AZD1222 dose. The receptor comes from an adult who received the AZD1222 COVID-19 vaccine. Here is the DNA: TGTGCCAGCAGTGAACAGGGCAGGGGGCCCGGGGAGCTGTTTTTT. It encodes CASSEQGRGPGELFF.